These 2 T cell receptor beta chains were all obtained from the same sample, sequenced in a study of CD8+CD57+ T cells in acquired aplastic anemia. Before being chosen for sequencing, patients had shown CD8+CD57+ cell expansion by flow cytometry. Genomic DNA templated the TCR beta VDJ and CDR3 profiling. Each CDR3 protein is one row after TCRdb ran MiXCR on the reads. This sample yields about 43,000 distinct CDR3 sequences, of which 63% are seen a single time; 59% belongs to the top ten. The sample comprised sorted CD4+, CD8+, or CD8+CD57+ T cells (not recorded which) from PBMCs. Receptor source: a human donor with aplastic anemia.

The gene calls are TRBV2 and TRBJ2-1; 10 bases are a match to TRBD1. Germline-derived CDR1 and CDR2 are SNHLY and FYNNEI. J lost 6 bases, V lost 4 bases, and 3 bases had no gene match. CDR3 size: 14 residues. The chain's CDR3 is CASSVGTGVNEQFF. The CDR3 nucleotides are TGTGCCAGCAGTGTAGGGACAGGGGTCAATGAGCAGTTCTTC.

CDR3 loop: CSARVLAEAYEQYF. The CDR3 bases are TGCAGTGCTAGAGTACTAGCGGAGGCCTACGAGCAGTACTTC. The chain uses TRBV20-1 and TRBJ2-7; TRBD2 matches 8 bases. The germline CDR1 and CDR2 sequences are DFQATT and SNEGSKA (reference sequence). This CDR3 has 14 amino acids. J was trimmed by 2 bases and V by 1 base; bases with no gene match: 4.